This T cell receptor (beta chain) was sequenced in a study of vaccination and CD4 T cells after COVID-19. In the study overall: The authors exposed cells to overlapping spike peptides derived from SARS-CoV-2, HCoV-NL63, HCoV-OC43 and HCoV-229E.

The V and J ends lost 4 bases and 4 bases, in that order; junction bases with no gene match: 8. This CDR3 contains 16 residues. Per the germline V gene, CDR1 is MNHEY and CDR2 is SVGAGI. Treatment noted: roughly 10-day PBMC culture with coronavirus spike peptide pools or control peptides (ViraFEST assay). It was with 9 to 10 IU/ml IL-2 and approximately 9.7 ug/ml peptide pools that two million PBMCs per well were cultured. An Oncomine TCR Beta short-read assay was used to sequence the DNA from cultured CD4+ T cells. In TCRdb, the PCR reads were re-called with MiXCR into one record per CDR3 protein. Altogether 15,000 to 20,000 distinct CDR3 sequences are present, about 60% being singletons, with the ten largest covering about 9.8%. About this clonotype: The antigen is not known.

The genes are TRBV6-5 and TRBJ1-5; 9 nucleotides align to TRBD1. The material sequenced was CD4+ T cells from blood, cultured in vitro, taken after SARS-CoV-2 vaccination. The sequence derives from a human donor who had recovered from COVID-19. Here the CDR3 DNA reads TGTGCCAGCAGTTTACGAGGGACAGGGTCAAATCAGCCCCAGCATTTT. It translates to CASSLRGTGSNQPQHF.